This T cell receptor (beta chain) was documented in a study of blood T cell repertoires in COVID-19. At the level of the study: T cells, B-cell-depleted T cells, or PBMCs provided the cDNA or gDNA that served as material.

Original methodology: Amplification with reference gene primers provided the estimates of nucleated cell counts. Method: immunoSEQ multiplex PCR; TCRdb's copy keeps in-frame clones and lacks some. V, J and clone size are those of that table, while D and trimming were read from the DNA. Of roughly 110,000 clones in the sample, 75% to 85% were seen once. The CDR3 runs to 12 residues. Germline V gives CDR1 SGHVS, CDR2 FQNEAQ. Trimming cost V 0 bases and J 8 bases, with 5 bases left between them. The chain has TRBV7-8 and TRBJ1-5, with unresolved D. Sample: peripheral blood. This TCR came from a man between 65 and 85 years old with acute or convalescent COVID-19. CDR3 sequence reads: CASSLAGKPQHF. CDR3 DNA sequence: TGTGCCAGCAGCTTAGCGGGCAAGCCCCAGCATTTT.